A single sample gave rise to the 18 T cell receptor beta chains below, sequenced in a study of T cells in Graves' hyperthyroidism and ophthalmopathy (dated by TCRdb to between 2018 and 2021). Receptor libraries were prepared by multiplex PCR. The reads were generated on an Illumina HiSeq 2000. The TCR beta CDR3 regions were amplified from the RNA transcripts. A first-round RT-PCR of the TCR CDR3 used the HTBI primer set with the Qiagen OneStep RT-PCR kit. TCRdb applied fastp at Q25 and MiXCR to the public reads, then kept only in-frame beta chains. Every CDR3 protein is listed once, alongside the most common genes and DNA of its rows. For this sample there are about 550,000 distinct CDR3 sequences; less than 25% appear just once. The ten largest account for more than 25% of the sample. The sample taken for sequencing was blood. The receptors here all came from a man aged 18 to 30 with Graves' hyperthyroidism.

This sequence joins TRBV7-8 and TRBJ2-7, with TRBD1 as a possible D gene (5 bases). In germline, CDR1 is SGHVS, CDR2 FQNEAQ. The CDR3 has 14 amino acids. The ends were cut back, 4 bases at V and 2 bases at J, with 12 bases in the middle. The CDR3 bases are TGTGCCAGCAGCTCAAGGGGCTTCCCCTACGAGCAGTACTTC. Translating gives CASSSRGFPYEQYF.

The chain is built from TRBV6-5 and TRBJ1-1; a possible D gene is TRBD1 (6 bases). CDR3 length: 15 residues. Germline loops: CDR1 MNHEY, CDR2 SVGAGI. The V gene lost 0 bases and the J gene lost 1 base, with 9 bases spanning the gap. DNA of the CDR3: TGTGCCAGCAGTTACTCGGTGACAGGGAACACTGAAGCTTTCTTT. Its translation: CASSYSVTGNTEAFF.

This rearrangement joins TRBV5-1 to TRBJ2-7; a possible D gene is TRBD1 (6 bases). Germline CDR1 SGHRS, CDR2 YFSETQ. Trimming stripped 2 bases from V and 0 bases from J, with 12 bases between. The length of the CDR3 is 15 residues. CDR3 in amino acids: CASSLGNRDSYEQYF. For the CDR3, the DNA is TGCGCCAGCAGCTTAGGTAACAGGGACTCCTACGAGCAGTACTTC.

This clonotype was seen ten or more times. The chain recombines TRBV6-1 with TRBJ2-4; D might be TRBD2 (6 bases). The CDR3 sequence is 14 residues long. V was cut by 6 bases and J by 0 bases, with 9 bases left in between. The V gene's germline CDR1 is MNHNS and CDR2 SASEGT. This CDR3 reads CASSPGGAKNIQYF. The CDR3 DNA sequence: TGTGCCAGCAGCCCCGGGGGAGCCAAAAACATTCAGTACTTC.

This clonotype showed up many times. The chain employs TRBV15 and TRBJ2-7; no reliable D call. This CDR3 comprises 13 residues. The V gene lost 0 bases and the J gene lost 5 bases, with 8 bases spanning the gap. CDR1 and CDR2 (germline): LNHNV, YYDKDF (reference sequence). The CDR3 DNA sequence: TGTGCCACCAGCAGAGATAAGCAAGACGAGCAGTACTTC. This gives the protein CATSRDKQDEQYF. Supplemented by reference TRBV15 and TRBJ2-7, the full variable domain reads DAMVIQNPRYQVTQFGKPVTLSCSQTLNHNVMYWYQQKSSQAPKLLFHYYDKDFNNEADTPDNFQSRRPNTSFCFLDIRSPGLGDTAMYLCATSRDKQDEQYFGPGTRLTVT.

The rearrangement links TRBV12-3 or TRBV12-4 to TRBJ2-7; possibly TRBD2 for D (5 bases). The ends were cut back, 3 bases at V and 1 base at J, with 13 bases in the middle. The CDR3 sequence is 15 residues long. CDR3 protein: CASSLSGILSYEQYF. As DNA, the CDR3 is TGTGCCAGCAGTTTGAGCGGAATTCTTTCCTACGAGCAGTACTTC.

The sample holds a few counts of this clonotype. The chain recombines TRBV20-1 with TRBJ2-7; no clear D. V was shortened by 6 bases and J by 0 bases, with 12 bases between the two germline ends. This CDR3 contains 13 residues. The germline V gene has CDR1 DFQATT and CDR2 SNEGSKA (reference sequence). The CDR3 loop is CSALGQNSYEQYF. The DNA for the CDR3 is TGCAGTGCCCTGGGTCAAAACTCCTACGAGCAGTACTTC.

This clonotype was found many times. The gene calls are TRBV20-1 and TRBJ2-7; D not resolved. Trimming pared 1 base from V and 2 bases from J, leaving 9 bases between. This CDR3 comprises 13 residues. The germline V gene has CDR1 DFQATT and CDR2 SNEGSKA (reference sequence). The CDR3 reads CSARGNLPYEQYF. As DNA, the CDR3 is TGCAGTGCTAGAGGGAACTTGCCCTACGAGCAGTACTTC.

A few counts support this clonotype. The chain links TRBV2 to TRBJ2-7, with TRBD2 matching 9 bases. The V gene's germline CDR1 is SNHLY and CDR2 FYNNEI. V lost 7 bases to trimming and J lost 6 bases; unmatched junction nucleotides: 13. The CDR3 has 15 residues. The CDR3 is CASISTSGLEGEQYF. CDR3 DNA: TGTGCCAGCATTTCGACTAGCGGATTAGAGGGCGAGCAGTACTTC.

This clonotype was seen only a few times. V gene TRBV6-5 combines with J gene TRBJ1-2; 7 bases match TRBD1. With V trimmed by 4 bases and J by 10 bases, 6 bases remained unmatched. The CDR3 extends over 12 amino acids. Germline CDR1 reads MNHEY; CDR2 reads SVGAGI. The CDR3 loop reads CASSSEQGNYTF. DNA of the CDR3: TGTGCCAGCAGTTCCGAACAGGGGAACTACACCTTC.

This clonotype was found many times. V is TRBV5-6 and J is TRBJ1-2, with D uncertain. Between the trimmed V and J ends, which lost 2 bases and 4 bases, there was a span of 12 bases. CDR3 size: 14 residues. Germline V CDR1 and CDR2: SGHDT, YYEEEE. Here the CDR3 reads CASSFSTAAYGYTF. CDR3 DNA sequence: TGTGCCAGCAGCTTTTCCACCGCGGCCTATGGCTACACCTTC.

Here the CDR3 reads CASSSPLDTGELFF. Written as DNA, the CDR3 is TGTGCCAGTAGTAGCCCCTTGGACACCGGGGAGCTGTTTTTT. The J gene is TRBJ2-2, the V gene TRBV19, with D hard to call. In germline, CDR1 is LNHDA, CDR2 SQIVND (reference sequence). CDR3 length: 14 residues. V gave up 4 bases and J gave up 3 bases, with 9 bases separating them.

This clonotype has a count of ten or more. The chain links TRBV12-3 or TRBV12-4 to TRBJ1-2, with 7 bases lining up with TRBD1. The CDR3 has 16 amino acids. Trimming took 1 base from V and 3 from J; bases not matched to a gene: 8. CDR3 amino acids: CASSLVRQGPYYGYTF. CDR3 nucleotides: TGTGCCAGCAGTTTAGTTAGACAGGGCCCCTACTATGGCTACACCTTC.

This clonotype was observed a few times. The chain recombines TRBV29-1 with TRBJ1-2; D unresolved. Trimming cost V 3 bases and J 8 bases, with 13 bases left between them. Germline CDR1 and CDR2: SQVTM and ANQGSEA. This CDR3 is built from 12 residues. CDR3 in amino acids: CSVDRGGEGYTF. The CDR3 coding sequence is TGCAGCGTTGATCGAGGCGGGGAGGGCTACACCTTC.

V gene TRBV20-1 combines with J gene TRBJ1-5; TRBD1 aligns across 8 bases. V trimming: 2 bases; J trimming: 3 bases; junction bases outside the gene matches: 9. The CDR3 extends over 16 amino acids. Germline V gives CDR1 DFQATT, CDR2 SNEGSKA (reference sequence). The CDR3 nucleotides are TGCAGTGCTAGAATCAGGGGGCGCGGTGACAATCAGCCCCAGCATTTT. The encoded protein is CSARIRGRGDNQPQHF.

This clonotype was observed many times. The chain carries TRBV12-3 or TRBV12-4 and TRBJ2-7; D ambiguous. Trimming removed 3 bases from V and 2 bases from J, with 11 bases in between. CDR3 length: 14 amino acids. The DNA of the CDR3 is TGTGCCAGCAGTTTGGCAGGCGACCCCTACGAGCAGTACTTC. Translating gives CASSLAGDPYEQYF.

This clonotype was counted a few times. The chain uses TRBV7-9 and TRBJ2-6; D not certain. The CDR3 spans 11 residues. Trimming shortened V by 11 bases and J by 2 bases, and 4 bases separated the two germline ends. CDR1 is SEHNR, CDR2 FQNEAQ, per germline (reference sequence). The CDR3 sequence is CAGAGANVLTF. CDR3 in DNA: TGTGCCGGAGCTGGGGCCAACGTCCTGACTTTC.

In this sample, this clonotype turned up a few times. The chain uses TRBV6-1 and TRBJ2-3, with TRBD2 as a possible D gene (5 bases). The ends were cut back, 2 bases at V and 3 bases at J, with 9 bases in the middle. Germline V gene sequence: CDR1 MNHNS, CDR2 SASEGT. The CDR3 is made up of 14 amino acids. The CDR3 DNA reads as TGTGCCAGCAGTGAATGGCTAGCAACAGATACGCAGTATTTT. This gives the protein CASSEWLATDTQYF.